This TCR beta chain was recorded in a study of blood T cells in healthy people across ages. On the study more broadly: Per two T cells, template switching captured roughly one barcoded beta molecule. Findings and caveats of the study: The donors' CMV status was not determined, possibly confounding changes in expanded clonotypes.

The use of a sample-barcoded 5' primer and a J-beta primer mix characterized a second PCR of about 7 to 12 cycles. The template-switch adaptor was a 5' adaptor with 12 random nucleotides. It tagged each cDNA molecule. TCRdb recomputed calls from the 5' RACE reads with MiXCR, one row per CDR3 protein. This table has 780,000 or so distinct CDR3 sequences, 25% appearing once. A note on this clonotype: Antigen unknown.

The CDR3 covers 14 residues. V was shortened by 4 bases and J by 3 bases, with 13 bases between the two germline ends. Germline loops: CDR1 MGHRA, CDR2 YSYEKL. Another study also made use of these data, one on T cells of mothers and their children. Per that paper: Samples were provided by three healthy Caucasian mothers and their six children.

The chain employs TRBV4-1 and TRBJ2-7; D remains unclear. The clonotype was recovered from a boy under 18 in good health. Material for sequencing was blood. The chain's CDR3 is CASSPMFLGYEQYF. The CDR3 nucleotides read TGCGCCAGCAGCCCCATGTTCTTAGGCTACGAGCAGTACTTC.